This TCR beta chain was sequenced for a study of human T cells and chemical hapten exposure. Study overall: For sensitization, 2% DPC was applied to a 2 cm by 2 cm patch of upper inner arm skin. Patch tests applied 0.01% DPC to the upper back and were scored after 6 days.

Looked up from germline, CDR1 is KGHSH and CDR2 is LQKENI. J gave up 0 bases and V 3 bases, and 4 bases lay outside the gene matches. CDR3 length: 16 amino acids. TCRdb passed the RACE reads through MiXCR, listing each CDR3 protein once. This table holds tens of thousands of distinct CDR3 sequences, around 10% found once. Time point meaning: patch test 1, 2 weeks after DPC sensitization. Treatment denoted: therapeutic diphenylcyclopropenone sensitization with weekly scalp DPC. Total RNA was isolated from unfractionated whole blood. This chain links TRBV18 with TRBJ1-5; 8 bases are a match to TRBD1. The receptor comes from a woman aged 45-65 years with alopecia areata. Some clones in this sample may be carry-over from other donors' samples. Sequenced material: whole blood, taken in connection with sensitization to the hapten diphenylcyclopropenone (DPC). The DNA of the CDR3 is TGTGCCAGCTCACCGACAGGGGCGAATAGCAATCAGCCCCAGCATTTT. It translates to CASSPTGANSNQPQHF.